What follows are 9 T cell receptor beta chains derived from one specimen sequenced in a study of human T cells and chemical hapten exposure. Described time point: healthy volunteer bleed at 2 weeks. Researchers extracted total RNA from unfractionated whole blood. TCRdb passed the RACE reads through MiXCR, listing each CDR3 protein once. This table has over 100,000 distinct CDR3 sequences, about 9.4% appearing once. The source material was whole blood. These TCRs come from a male donor in good health. Some clones in this sample may be carry-over from other donors' samples.

The J gene is TRBJ2-3, the V gene TRBV29-1; a weak D match, TRBD1 (7 bases). V was trimmed by 6 bases and J by 1 base, leaving 14 bases between them. The germline V gene encodes CDR1 SQVTM and CDR2 ANQGSEA. The CDR3 contains 14 residues. The chain's CDR3 is CSVIRGAGTDTQYF. DNA for the CDR3: TGCAGCGTGATCAGGGGGGCTGGCACAGATACGCAGTATTTT.

The table lists this clonotype with many counts. The V call is TRBV19, the J call TRBJ2-7, with D perhaps TRBD1 (5 bases). CDR3 length: 14 amino acids. V lost 0 bases and J 0 bases, leaving 6 bases between the germline ends. Germline-derived CDR1 and CDR2 are LNHDA and SQIVND (reference sequence). For the CDR3, the DNA is TGTGCCAGTAGTATAGACGGACACTCCTACGAGCAGTACTTC. This codes for CASSIDGHSYEQYF.

The sample holds many counts of this clonotype. The chain employs TRBV21-1 and TRBJ2-5; the table gives TRBD1 as D, unverified against the DNA. TRBV21-1 is an annotated pseudogene. The CDR3 is 14 residues long. The CDR3 sequence is CASSSFRGQETQYF. CDR3 sequence (DNA): TGTGCCAGCAGCAGTTTCAGGGGGCAAGAGACCCAGTACTTC.

This clonotype came up many times. V usage is TRBV9 and J usage is TRBJ2-6; no firm D call. The ends were cut back, 0 bases at V and 1 base at J, with 5 bases in the middle. The CDR3 totals 15 residues. CDR1 and CDR2 (germline): SGDLS, YYNGEE. The CDR3 sequence is CASSVGVSGANVLTF. The CDR3 nucleotides read TGTGCCAGCAGCGTAGGGGTATCTGGGGCCAACGTCCTGACTTTC. The variable domain in full, completed from reference TRBV9 and TRBJ2-6, reads DSGVTQTPKHLITATGQRVTLRCSPRSGDLSVYWYQQSLDQGLQFLIQYYNGEERAKGNILERFSAQQFPDLHSELNLSSLELGDSALYFCASSVGVSGANVLTFGAGSRLTVL.

This clonotype was detected many times. The rearrangement uses TRBV6-1 and TRBJ1-2, with TRBD1 matching over 8 bases. CDR1 and CDR2 from the germline V gene are MNHNS and SASEGT. The trim removed 6 bases at V and 2 bases at J, leaving 5 bases unmatched. CDR3 length equals 14 residues. The CDR3 coding sequence is TGTGCCAGCAGCCGGGACAGGAAAAACTATGGCTACACCTTC. Protein: CASSRDRKNYGYTF.

The gene calls are TRBV29-1 and TRBJ1-1; D is possibly TRBD1 (6 bases). The CDR3 has 13 residues. CDR1 is SQVTM and CDR2 is ANQGSEA in the germline V gene. The V gene lost 4 bases and the J gene lost 6 bases, with 15 bases spanning the gap. The CDR3 nucleotides read TGCAGCGTTGGGAGGAGACAGGACCCTGAAGCTTTCTTT. It is translated as CSVGRRQDPEAFF.

This clonotype was recorded many times. DNA for the CDR3: TGTGCCAGCAGTGAATTTCGGGAAGCAGATCAGCCCCAGCATTTT. Its protein is CASSEFREADQPQHF. The V gene is TRBV25-1, the J gene TRBJ1-5; no definite D call. The CDR3 is 15 residues long. Trimming cost V 1 base and J 5 bases, with 12 bases left between them. The V gene's germline CDR1 is MGHDK and CDR2 SYGVNS.

This clonotype was recorded many times. The chain links TRBV9 to TRBJ2-3, with 14 bases lining up with TRBD2. CDR1 and CDR2 (germline): SGDLS, YYNGEE. V lost 0 bases, J lost 5 bases, and 5 bases stayed unmatched. This CDR3 is 17 amino acids long. The CDR3 coding sequence is TGTGCCAGCAGCGTAGGGGGACTAGCGGGAGTTTTAGATACGCAGTATTTT. Amino acid sequence: CASSVGGLAGVLDTQYF.

The V call is TRBV28, the J call TRBJ2-3; 7 nucleotides line up with TRBD1. Germline V gene sequence: CDR1 MDHEN, CDR2 SYDVKM. The CDR3 spans 15 residues. Trimming removed 5 bases from V and 2 bases from J; junction bases left unmatched: 7. CDR3 DNA sequence: TGTGCCAGCAGTCCAAGGGGGCTGGTCACAGATACGCAGTATTTT. This gives the protein CASSPRGLVTDTQYF.